This T cell receptor (beta chain) is from a study of T cell responses to AZD1222 COVID-19 vaccine. Sequencing was performed with immunoSEQ multiplex PCR; in TCRdb, only in-frame clones are kept and a portion is missing. The sample lists roughly 120,000 clones, 92% occurring once. This CDR3 region has 14 residues. V was shortened by 1 base and J by 4 bases, with 11 bases between the two germline ends. Per germline, CDR1 SGHAT and CDR2 FQNNGV. The chain carries TRBV11-2 and TRBJ2-7; D gene unclear. This TCR was recovered from an adult who received the AZD1222 COVID-19 vaccine. The input for sequencing was peripheral blood, taken 28 days after the second AZD1222 dose. CDR3 coding DNA: TGTGCCAGCAGCTTAGTTGGTCGACCATACGAGCAGTACTTC. It translates to CASSLVGRPYEQYF.